The clone carrying this TCR beta chain was recorded only once. Its cognate antigen is unknown. These data are taken from a study of cytomegalovirus exposure and HLA in healthy donors. Primers: 60 Vbeta forward and 13 Jbeta reverse. Assay: immunoSEQ multiplex PCR; the TCRdb copy retains only in-frame clones and omits some. The table has 100,000 to 150,000 clones, approximately 82% seen once. Study results and limitations: In an earlier analysis, most TCR beta V segments were productive about 87% or about 30% of the time. A later analysis appeared to link common viral pathogens to several of the most significant clusters.

The V gene's germline CDR1 is SSHAT and CDR2 FNYEAQ (reference sequence). This CDR3 region has 14 residues. V lost 0 bases and J lost 8, with 11 bases in between. The clonotype comes from a man between 18 and 35 years old in good health and CMV-seropositive. The J gene is TRBJ2-1, the V gene TRBV7-7, with D possibly being TRBD2 (6 bases). Sequencing input: PBMCs. CDR3 region: CASSLASGDDEQFF. In nucleotides, the CDR3 is TGTGCCAGCAGCTTAGCGTCGGGGGATGATGAGCAGTTCTTC.